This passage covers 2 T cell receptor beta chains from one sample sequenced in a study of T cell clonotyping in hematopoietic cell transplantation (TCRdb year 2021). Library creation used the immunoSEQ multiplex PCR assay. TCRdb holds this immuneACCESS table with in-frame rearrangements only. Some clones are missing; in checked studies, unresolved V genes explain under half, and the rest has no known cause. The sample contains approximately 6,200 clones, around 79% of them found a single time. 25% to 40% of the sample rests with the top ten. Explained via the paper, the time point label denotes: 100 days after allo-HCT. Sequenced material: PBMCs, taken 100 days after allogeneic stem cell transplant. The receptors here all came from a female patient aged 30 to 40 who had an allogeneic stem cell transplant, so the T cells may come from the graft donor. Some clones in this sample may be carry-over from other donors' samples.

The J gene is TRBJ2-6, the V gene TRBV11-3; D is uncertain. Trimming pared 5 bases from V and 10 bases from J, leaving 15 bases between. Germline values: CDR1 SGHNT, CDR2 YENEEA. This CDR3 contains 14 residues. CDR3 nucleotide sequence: TGTGCCAGCAGCCCCGAGACTCAAACTAACGTCCTGACTTTC. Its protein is CASSPETQTNVLTF.

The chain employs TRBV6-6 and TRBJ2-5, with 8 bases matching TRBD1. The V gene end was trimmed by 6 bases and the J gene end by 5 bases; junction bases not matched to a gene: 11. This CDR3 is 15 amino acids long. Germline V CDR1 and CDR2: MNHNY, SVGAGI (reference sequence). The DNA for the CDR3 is TGTGCCAGCAGCCCTTCGGACAGGGCAAGGGAGACCCAGTACTTC. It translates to CASSPSDRARETQYF.